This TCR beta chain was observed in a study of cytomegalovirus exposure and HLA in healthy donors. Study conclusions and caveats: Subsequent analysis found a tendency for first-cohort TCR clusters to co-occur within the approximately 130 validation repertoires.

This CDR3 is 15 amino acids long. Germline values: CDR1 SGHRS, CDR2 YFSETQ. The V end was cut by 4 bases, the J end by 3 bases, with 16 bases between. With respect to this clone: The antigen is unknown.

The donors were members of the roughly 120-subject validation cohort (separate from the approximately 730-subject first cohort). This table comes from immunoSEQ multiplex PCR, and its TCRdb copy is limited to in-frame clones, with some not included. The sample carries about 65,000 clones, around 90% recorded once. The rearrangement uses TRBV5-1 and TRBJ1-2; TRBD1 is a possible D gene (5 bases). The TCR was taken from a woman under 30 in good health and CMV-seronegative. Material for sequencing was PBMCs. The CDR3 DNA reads TGCGCCAGCAGCCAACTATCACAGGCCCACTATGGCTACACCTTC. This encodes CASSQLSQAHYGYTF. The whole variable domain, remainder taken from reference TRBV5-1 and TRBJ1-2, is KAGVTQTPRYLIKTRGQQVTLSCSPISGHRSVSWYQQTPGQGLQFLFEYFSETQRNKGNFPGRFSGRQFSNSRSEMNVSTLELGDSALYLCASSQLSQAHYGYTFGSGTRLTVV.